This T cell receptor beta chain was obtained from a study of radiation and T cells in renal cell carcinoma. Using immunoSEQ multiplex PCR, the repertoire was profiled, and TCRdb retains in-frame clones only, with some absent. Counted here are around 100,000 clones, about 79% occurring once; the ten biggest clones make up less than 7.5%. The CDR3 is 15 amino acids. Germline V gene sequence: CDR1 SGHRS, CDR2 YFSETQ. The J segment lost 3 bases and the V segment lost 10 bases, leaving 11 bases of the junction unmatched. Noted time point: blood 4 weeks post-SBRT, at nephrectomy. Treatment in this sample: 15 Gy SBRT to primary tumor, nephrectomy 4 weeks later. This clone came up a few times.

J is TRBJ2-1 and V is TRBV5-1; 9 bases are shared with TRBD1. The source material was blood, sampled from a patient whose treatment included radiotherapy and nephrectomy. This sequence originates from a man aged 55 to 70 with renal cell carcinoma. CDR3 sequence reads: CAPSATGQGYNEQFF. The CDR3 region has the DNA TGCGCCCCATCAGCCACGGGACAGGGCTACAATGAGCAGTTCTTC.